Listed below are T cell receptor beta chains from one sample, sequenced in a study. TCRdb called the multiplex PCR reads again in MiXCR, with one record for every CDR3 protein. The sample comprises roughly 470 distinct CDR3 sequences, 2.5% to 3.5% of which are singletons, and 75% to 90% rests with the top ten. Sequencing was performed on tumor-infiltrating naive CD4+ T cells sorted from the breast tumor. These receptors were obtained from a female donor with breast cancer. Each CDR3 is given with its conserved first and last residue. The order of the fields is V gene, clone size, D gene, J gene, CDR3 DNA, CDR3 protein. A D gene is named only where the DNA matches it firmly. Expanded clones are given a class, and other clones once, few, many or no size at all.

TRBV12-3/TRBV12-4	many	TRBD1	TRBJ1-2	TGTGCCAGCAGCATAGACAGGGCGCGTGGCTACACCTTC	CASSIDRARGYTF
TRBV12-3/TRBV12-4	few	-	TRBJ1-2	TGTGCCAGCGGCCAGAATAACTATGGCTACACCTTC	CASGQNNYGYTF
TRBV12-3/TRBV12-4	few	TRBD1	TRBJ1-2	TGTGCCAGCAGTTATTTAGGAGCGACAGGGGCGTATGGCTACACCTTC	CASSYLGATGAYGYTF
TRBV12-3/TRBV12-4	-	TRBD1	TRBJ1-2	TGTGCCAGCAGTTTAGATGGACAGGTCGGTGGCTACACCTTC	CASSLDGQVGGYTF
TRBV12-3/TRBV12-4	large	-	TRBJ1-2	TGTGCCAGCAGTTTTGGGTCCGGAGCTAACTATGGCTACACCTTC	CASSFGSGANYGYTF
TRBV12-3/TRBV12-4	medium-sized	-	TRBJ1-2	TGTGCCAGCAGTCCCGGTGGGTCTAACTATGGCTACACCTTC	CASSPGGSNYGYTF
TRBV12-3/TRBV12-4	few	-	TRBJ1-2	TGTGCCAGCAGCACCGACAGGATCTATGGCTACACCTTC	CASSTDRIYGYTF
TRBV12-3/TRBV12-4	medium-sized	-	TRBJ1-2	TGTGCCAGCAGTCGAGGATTTTCTACCTATGGCTACACCTTC	CASSRGFSTYGYTF
TRBV12-3/TRBV12-4	medium-sized	TRBD1	TRBJ1-2	TGTGCCAGCAGCCCGGGACAGGTAGCTAACTATGGCTACACCTTC	CASSPGQVANYGYTF
TRBV12-3/TRBV12-4	many	TRBD1	TRBJ1-2	TGTGCCAGCAGTTTTACAACCGGGACAGGCAACTATGGCTACACCTTC	CASSFTTGTGNYGYTF
TRBV12-3/TRBV12-4	medium-sized	-	TRBJ1-2	TGTGCCAGCAGTTTAGGGTATGGCTACACCTTC	CASSLGYGYTF
TRBV12-3/TRBV12-4	many	-	TRBJ1-2	TGTGCCAGCAGTTCCAGGGGCTATTACACCTTC	CASSSRGYYTF
TRBV12-3/TRBV12-4	many	-	TRBJ1-2	TGTGCCAGCAGCCCTGGAGACCTTAACTATGGCTACACCTTC	CASSPGDLNYGYTF
TRBV12-3/TRBV12-4	many	-	TRBJ1-2	TGTGCCAGCAGTTTATCCGTGGGCGTCTATGGCTACACCTTC	CASSLSVGVYGYTF
TRBV12-3/TRBV12-4	medium-sized	-	TRBJ1-2	TGTGCCAGCAGCCCAGGGGCAGCTAACTATGGCTACACCTTC	CASSPGAANYGYTF
TRBV12-3/TRBV12-4	few	-	TRBJ1-2	TGTGCCAGCAGTTTCCCAGACAGCTATGGCTACACCTTC	CASSFPDSYGYTF
TRBV12-3/TRBV12-4	few	-	TRBJ1-2	TGTGCCAGCAGCTCAAGAGGTTGGACAGACAACAACTATGGCTACACCTTC	CASSSRGWTDNNYGYTF
TRBV12-3/TRBV12-4	medium-sized	-	TRBJ1-2	TGTGCCAGCAGTCCCATGAAAGGGTTCGGAGGCTACACCTTC	CASSPMKGFGGYTF
TRBV12-3/TRBV12-4	-	-	TRBJ1-2	TGTGCCAGCAGTGCGCAAGGAGGCTACACCTTC	CASSAQGGYTF
TRBV12-3/TRBV12-4	many	-	TRBJ1-2	TGTGCCAGCAGTTTACAGGGTAGCATGAACTATGGCTACACCTTC	CASSLQGSMNYGYTF
TRBV12-3/TRBV12-4	few	-	TRBJ1-2	TGTGCCAGCAGGGTTGGGACGGAGCGTGGCTACACCTTC	CASRVGTERGYTF
TRBV12-3/TRBV12-4	medium-sized	-	TRBJ1-2	TGTGCCAGCAGCCCCGACAGAAGTAATGGCTACACCTTC	CASSPDRSNGYTF
TRBV12-3/TRBV12-4	large	TRBD1	TRBJ1-2	TGTGCCTCTGGGGACAGGGGATACTATGGCTACACCTTC	CASGDRGYYGYTF
TRBV12-3/TRBV12-4	medium-sized	-	TRBJ1-2	TGTGCCAGCAGCGAGACAGTTTCTTCGAGCTATGGCTACACCTTC	CASSETVSSSYGYTF
TRBV12-3/TRBV12-4	medium-sized	TRBD1	TRBJ1-2	TGTGCCAGCAGCTCGCCGGGACAGGGGAATGTCTATGGCTACACCTTC	CASSSPGQGNVYGYTF
TRBV12-3/TRBV12-4	many	-	TRBJ1-2	TGTGTCAGCAGTAGCAGGGCTGGCTACACCTTC	CVSSSRAGYTF
TRBV12-3/TRBV12-4	medium-sized	-	TRBJ1-2	TGTGCCAGCAGTTTAAGGGCCGTGGGGAATGGCTACACCTTC	CASSLRAVGNGYTF
TRBV12-3/TRBV12-4	medium-sized	-	TRBJ1-2	TGTGCCAGCATTATGGTGAACTATGGCTACACCTTC	CASIMVNYGYTF
TRBV12-3/TRBV12-4	many	TRBD1	TRBJ1-2	TGTGCCAGCAGTCGGACAGGGACTAACTATGGCTACACCTTC	CASSRTGTNYGYTF
TRBV12-3/TRBV12-4	many	-	TRBJ1-2	TGTGCCAGCAGTTTAAGGACCGGCCTTGGCTACACCTTC	CASSLRTGLGYTF
TRBV12-3/TRBV12-4	medium-sized	-	TRBJ1-2	TGTGCCAGCAGTTCCAGCACATCTAACTATGGCTACACCTTC	CASSSSTSNYGYTF
TRBV12-3/TRBV12-4	few	-	TRBJ1-2	TGTGCCAGCAGCTTAGGGACCGGGCACACCTTC	CASSLGTGHTF
TRBV12-3/TRBV12-4	medium-sized	TRBD1	TRBJ1-2	TGTGCCAGCACCAAGACAGGGAACTATGGCTACACCTTC	CASTKTGNYGYTF
TRBV12-3/TRBV12-4	few	-	TRBJ1-2	TGTGCCAGCAGTTTGACAGAACATAACTATGGCTACACCTTC	CASSLTEHNYGYTF
TRBV12-3/TRBV12-4	many	-	TRBJ1-2	TGTGCCAGCAGTCAATCCGACGGGGACTATGGCTACACCTTC	CASSQSDGDYGYTF
TRBV12-3/TRBV12-4	medium-sized	-	TRBJ1-2	TGTGCCAGCAGTTTTCACAGGGACTATGGCTACACCTTC	CASSFHRDYGYTF
TRBV12-3/TRBV12-4	many	-	TRBJ1-2	TGTGCCAGCAGTTTACGCGGCGTCGCCTCCTATGGCTACACCTTC	CASSLRGVASYGYTF
TRBV12-3/TRBV12-4	medium-sized	TRBD1	TRBJ1-2	TGTGCCAGCAGTCCCGACAGGGTGGGTGGCTACACCTTC	CASSPDRVGGYTF
TRBV12-3/TRBV12-4	many	TRBD1	TRBJ1-2	TGTGCCAGCAGCCCTGACAGGGTTCATGGCTACACCTTC	CASSPDRVHGYTF
TRBV12-3/TRBV12-4	-	-	TRBJ1-2	TGTGCCAGCAGTTTAGAGTTCCATGGCTACACCTTC	CASSLEFHGYTF
TRBV12-3/TRBV12-4	-	-	TRBJ1-2	TGTGCCAGCAGTCGACAGCCTGACTATGGCTACACCTTC	CASSRQPDYGYTF
TRBV12-3/TRBV12-4	medium-sized	-	TRBJ1-2	TGTGCCAGCAGGCTTCAAGGACGGAGGGTGGATGGCTACACCTTC	CASRLQGRRVDGYTF
TRBV12-3/TRBV12-4	medium-sized	TRBD1	TRBJ1-2	TGTGCCAGCAGTAGGACAGGTTTCTCCTGGGGCTACACCTTC	CASSRTGFSWGYTF
TRBV12-3/TRBV12-4	medium-sized	-	TRBJ1-2	TGTGCCAGCAGCAAAACCAGTGGGACATATGCTTATGGCTACACCTTC	CASSKTSGTYAYGYTF
TRBV12-3/TRBV12-4	medium-sized	-	TRBJ1-2	TGTGCCGCCTCTAGGGCCAATGGCTACACCTTC	CAASRANGYTF
TRBV12-3/TRBV12-4	medium-sized	-	TRBJ1-2	TGTGCCAGCAGTAGGGACGGCAACTATGGCTACACCTTC	CASSRDGNYGYTF
TRBV12-3/TRBV12-4	few	TRBD1	TRBJ1-2	TGTGCCAGCAGTCTAGGGGACAGAGCTAACTATGGCTACACCTTC	CASSLGDRANYGYTF
TRBV12-3/TRBV12-4	large	-	TRBJ1-2	TGTGCCAGCACCTTGACAGCCAACTATGGCTACACCTTC	CASTLTANYGYTF
TRBV12-3/TRBV12-4	medium-sized	TRBD1	TRBJ1-2	TGTGCCAGCAGTACCCGGACAGGCTCGAGCACCTTC	CASSTRTGSSTF
TRBV12-3/TRBV12-4	-	TRBD1	TRBJ1-2	TGTGCCAGCAGTCTCATGAGGACAGGGGCGGGTGGCTACACCTTC	CASSLMRTGAGGYTF
TRBV12-3/TRBV12-4	medium-sized	-	TRBJ1-2	TGTGCCAGCAGTACATCAGACGAGCGGTGGGATGGCTACACCTTC	CASSTSDERWDGYTF
TRBV12-3/TRBV12-4	few	-	TRBJ1-2	TGTGCCAGCAGTTTAGCTGAGGGGATTAACTATGGCTACACCTTC	CASSLAEGINYGYTF